The 31 T cell receptor beta chains below were found in one sample sequenced in a study of blood T cell repertoires in COVID-19. The table came from immunoSEQ multiplex PCR; TCRdb's copy has only in-frame clones and leaves some out. Of 430,000 or so clones in the sample, 70% to 90% are singletons; the top ten hold roughly 0.87%. The material sequenced was peripheral blood. These receptors were taken from a man younger than 30 with COVID-19, enrolled during active disease.

This clone was seen more than once but under ten times. V usage is TRBV4-2 and J usage is TRBJ2-2; TRBD2 agrees at 13 bases. V shed 4 bases and J 1 base; nucleotides not matched to a gene: 6. CDR1 LGHNA and CDR2 YNFKEQ come from the germline V gene. The CDR3 is 18 amino acids. The CDR3 loop is CASSRGLAGAQNTGELFF. CDR3 nucleotides: TGTGCCAGCAGCCGAGGACTAGCGGGAGCCCAGAACACCGGGGAGCTGTTTTTT.

The rearrangement links TRBV24-1 to TRBJ2-4, with TRBD1 matching over 7 bases. The CDR3 has 15 amino acids. Germline V gives CDR1 KGHDR, CDR2 SFDVKD. V lost 3 bases and J lost 8; bases outside the gene matches: 9. CDR3 residues: CATSDTRTGADIQYF. The CDR3 nucleotides are TGTGCCACCAGTGATACACGGACAGGTGCGGACATTCAGTACTTC.

V is TRBV2 and J is TRBJ2-3, with 7 bases aligning to TRBD1. With 4 bases clipped from V and 6 bases from J, the junction kept 7 bases outside the gene matches. Germline values: CDR1 SNHLY, CDR2 FYNNEI. CDR3 length: 14 amino acids. The CDR3 DNA sequence: TGTGCCAGCAGTGTAGGAGGCAGGGGGGATACGCAGTATTTT. Protein: CASSVGGRGDTQYF.

V gene TRBV30 combines with J gene TRBJ2-1; a weak D match, TRBD2 (6 bases). This CDR3 region has 14 residues. CDR1 and CDR2 (germline): GTSNPN, SVGIG (reference sequence). Trimming removed 0 bases at V and 7 bases at J, with 13 bases between. The CDR3 DNA is TGTGCCTGGAGTGTTGGTTCCGGAGGGAATGAGCAGTTCTTC. This gives the protein CAWSVGSGGNEQFF.

This chain joins TRBV18 and TRBJ2-3, with a possible D match to TRBD2 (6 bases). From germline, CDR1 is KGHSH and CDR2 LQKENI. The CDR3 totals 14 residues. V lost 3 bases and J 2 bases, leaving 9 bases between the germline ends. This CDR3 reads CASSPGTATDTQYF. CDR3 in DNA: TGTGCCAGCTCACCCGGGACTGCCACAGATACGCAGTATTTT. Full variable domain (rest looked up from reference TRBV18 and TRBJ2-3): NAGVMQNPRHLVRRRGQEARLRCSPMKGHSHVYWYRQLPEEGLKFMVYLQKENIIDESGMPKERFSAEFPKEGPSILRIQQVVRGDSAAYFCASSPGTATDTQYFGPGTRLTVL.

The CDR3 loop is CASSLSRQKNEKLFF. In DNA, the CDR3 is TGTGCCAGCAGTTTATCTCGCCAGAAGAATGAAAAACTGTTTTTT. The rearrangement links TRBV27 to TRBJ1-4; no clear D. V gave up 0 bases and J gave up 5 bases, with 10 bases separating them. The CDR3 consists of 15 residues. Germline CDR1 reads MNHEY; CDR2 reads SMNVEV (reference sequence).

The CDR3 region is CASTQDRITDTQYF. The CDR3 bases are TGTGCCAGCACCCAAGACAGGATCACAGATACGCAGTATTTT. V is TRBV6-5 and J is TRBJ2-3, with D tentatively TRBD1 (6 bases). The CDR3 spans 14 residues. Germline values: CDR1 MNHEY, CDR2 SVGAGI. V was trimmed by 7 bases and J by 2 bases, leaving 13 bases between them.

This rearrangement joins TRBV5-1 to TRBJ2-1, with TRBD1 matching 12 bases. In germline, CDR1 is SGHRS, CDR2 YFSETQ. V shed 4 bases and J 8 bases; nucleotides not matched to a gene: 7. CDR3 size: 15 residues. The CDR3 sequence is CASSVPGTGGYEQFF. DNA of the CDR3: TGCGCCAGCAGCGTACCCGGGACAGGGGGCTATGAGCAGTTCTTC.

The chain recombines TRBV19 with TRBJ2-2; D not resolved. V was cut by 4 bases and J by 6 bases, with 12 bases left in between. The CDR3 covers 14 residues. The germline CDR1 and CDR2 sequences are LNHDA and SQIVND (reference sequence). Here the CDR3 reads CASSTSASAGELFF. The CDR3 DNA reads as TGTGCCAGTAGTACCTCCGCTAGTGCCGGGGAGCTGTTTTTT.

This chain links TRBV5-1 with TRBJ2-7; 8 positions agree with TRBD1. The CDR3 extends over 14 amino acids. The germline V gene has CDR1 SGHRS and CDR2 YFSETQ. The ends lost 7 bases at V and 5 bases at J; junction bases unmatched: 11. For the CDR3, the DNA is TGCGCCAGCTCCGTTGCAGGGGGCGAGGACGAGCAGTACTTC. Translating it yields CASSVAGGEDEQYF.

Note on this clone: The sample carries other DNA sequences with the same CDR3. The chain is built from TRBV12-3 or TRBV12-4 and TRBJ2-7, with 7 bases that match TRBD2. V shed 5 bases, J shed 2 bases, and the junction held 3 bases outside the gene matches. The CDR3 is 13 amino acids. Here the CDR3 reads CASSPRGAYEQYF. DNA for the CDR3: TGTGCCAGCAGTCCCCGGGGGGCCTACGAGCAGTACTTC.

This clone has just one count. This chain joins TRBV2 and TRBJ1-3, with no clear D. The V end lost 6 bases, the J end lost 8 bases, and 8 bases lay between the germline ends. This CDR3 region has 11 residues. The germline CDR1 and CDR2 sequences are SNHLY and FYNNEI. Written as DNA, the CDR3 is TGTGCCAGCAGGCGTTTGGACACCATATATTTT. Translated: CASRRLDTIYF.

The J gene is TRBJ2-1, the V gene TRBV7-6; TRBD2 matches 7 bases. The J segment lost 6 bases and the V segment lost 1 base, leaving 6 bases of the junction unmatched. This CDR3 is built from 15 residues. CDR1 and CDR2 (germline): SGHVS, FNYEAQ. The CDR3 spells CASSLGGSAPNEQFF. The CDR3 coding sequence is TGTGCCAGCAGCTTAGGCGGGAGCGCCCCCAATGAGCAGTTCTTC.

The CDR3 DNA sequence: TGTGCCAGCAGCTACAATTCACAGGGCTCTTCTGGGGCCAACGTCCTGACTTTC. It is translated as CASSYNSQGSSGANVLTF. The chain links TRBV28 to TRBJ2-6; maybe TRBD1 (6 bases). Germline V gene data show CDR1 as MDHEN and CDR2 as SYDVKM. V shed 6 bases and J shed 1 base, with 19 bases lying between them. The CDR3 has 18 amino acids.

This clone has just one count. The genes are TRBV5-6 and TRBJ1-2; no clear D. The CDR3 is 14 amino acids. The germline V and J ends were trimmed by 1 base and 1 base, with 8 bases remaining between them. The V gene's germline CDR1 is SGHDT and CDR2 YYEEEE. CDR3 in DNA: TGTGCCAGCAGCTTGCCACAAAATAACTATGGCTACACCTTC. It specifies CASSLPQNNYGYTF.

This chain uses TRBV18 with TRBJ1-5, with 9 bases identical to TRBD1. This CDR3 comprises 16 residues. Germline CDR1 is KGHSH and CDR2 is LQKENI. Trimming took 4 bases from V and 6 from J; bases not matched to a gene: 10. In nucleotides, the CDR3 is TGTGCCAGCTCACTCTCCTCGGGACAGGGTAGTCAGCCCCAGCATTTT. Translating gives CASSLSSGQGSQPQHF.

This chain links TRBV5-4 with TRBJ1-2, with 7 bases identical to TRBD1. The junction had 7 bases not matched to a gene; V was cut back by 4 bases and J by 4 bases. Germline CDR1 and CDR2: SGHNT and YYREEE (reference sequence). The CDR3 runs to 14 residues. The CDR3 sequence: CASSPTGNSYGYTF. CDR3 in DNA: TGTGCCAGCAGCCCGACAGGGAATAGCTATGGCTACACCTTC.

This sequence joins TRBV5-1 and TRBJ2-7, with a possible D match to TRBD2 (5 bases). CDR1 and CDR2 from the germline V gene are SGHRS and YFSETQ. This CDR3 comprises 15 residues. Between the trimmed V and J ends, which lost 4 bases and 5 bases, there was a span of 19 bases. CDR3 loop: CASSDQAPGIHEQYF. The DNA for the CDR3 is TGCGCCAGCAGCGACCAGGCGCCGGGAATTCACGAGCAGTACTTC.

The rearrangement joins TRBV13 to TRBJ2-3, with 7 nucleotides matching TRBD2. There are 17 residues in the CDR3. Germline V CDR1 and CDR2: PRHDT, FYEKMQ (reference sequence). V lost 2 bases to trimming and J lost 0 bases; unmatched junction nucleotides: 8. DNA for the CDR3: TGTGCCAGCAGCTTAATACTCAGCGGGATTAGCACAGATACGCAGTATTTT. Its translation: CASSLILSGISTDTQYF.

The chain joins TRBV19 to TRBJ1-4; TRBD1 agrees at 7 bases. V lost 4 bases, J lost 8 bases, and 7 bases stayed unmatched. This CDR3 comprises 14 residues. CDR1 is LNHDA and CDR2 is SQIVND in the germline V gene (reference sequence). CDR3 sequence: CASSKSGGVEKLFF. Written as DNA, the CDR3 is TGTGCCAGTAGTAAATCAGGGGGTGTGGAAAAACTGTTTTTT.

This chain uses TRBV19 with TRBJ1-4; 8 nucleotides agree with TRBD1. There are 17 residues in the CDR3. The germline CDR1 and CDR2 sequences are LNHDA and SQIVND (reference sequence). V lost 5 bases to trimming and J lost 10 bases; unmatched junction nucleotides: 18. The CDR3 bases are TGTGCCAGTAGTCCCACGGAAACCGGGACAGGTCTTGCAAAACTGTTTTTT. This gives the protein CASSPTETGTGLAKLFF.

V usage is TRBV6-5 and J usage is TRBJ2-2, with D possibly TRBD1 on 5 matching bases. Germline V CDR1 and CDR2: MNHEY, SVGAGI. Trimming stripped 7 bases from V and 1 base from J, with 10 bases between. The CDR3 has 14 amino acids. The DNA for the CDR3 is TGTGCCAGCACCGTCACAGGGAACACCGGGGAGCTGTTTTTT. It translates to CASTVTGNTGELFF.

V and J are TRBV7-6 and TRBJ2-1; 9 bases line up with TRBD2. With 4 bases clipped from V and 7 bases from J, the junction kept 8 bases outside the gene matches. The CDR3 consists of 15 residues. The V gene's germline CDR1 is SGHVS and CDR2 FNYEAQ. In DNA form, the CDR3 reads TGTGCCAGCAGCTACATCAGCGGGAGGCTAAATGAGCAGTTCTTC. It specifies CASSYISGRLNEQFF.

This chain uses TRBV11-2 with TRBJ1-4; TRBD1 might be the D (6 bases). The CDR3 runs 14 residues. Looked up from germline, CDR1 is SGHAT and CDR2 is FQNNGV. Trimming shortened V by 4 bases and J by 6 bases, and 12 bases separated the two germline ends. CDR3 amino acids: CASSSQGLHEKLFF. The CDR3 DNA is TGTGCCAGCAGCTCCCAGGGGTTGCATGAAAAACTGTTTTTT. The full variable domain, completed using reference TRBV11-2 and TRBJ1-4, is EAGVAQSPRYKIIEKRQSVAFWCNPISGHATLYWYQQILGQGPKLLIQFQNNGVVDDSQLPKDRFSAERLKGVDSTLKIQPAKLEDSAVYLCASSSQGLHEKLFFGSGTQLSVL.

This chain connects TRBV10-1 to TRBJ1-2; 9 bases align to TRBD1. The CDR3 extends over 16 amino acids. V shed 4 bases and J 6 bases; nucleotides not matched to a gene: 12. Germline V gene sequence: CDR1 WNHNN, CDR2 SYGVQD (reference sequence). CDR3 DNA sequence: TGCGCCAGCAGTGGAAGACTTTACAGGGGGCTGGATGGCTACACCTTC. Protein sequence: CASSGRLYRGLDGYTF.

This clone came up once. The gene calls are TRBV19 and TRBJ2-1; TRBD2 might be the D (7 bases). V was cut by 4 bases and J by 0 bases, with 16 bases left in between. The CDR3 is 17 amino acids. Germline assignment: CDR1 LNHDA and CDR2 SQIVND (reference sequence). CDR3 amino acids: CASSRGGRGGSYNEQFF. The CDR3 DNA follows: TGTGCCAGTAGTAGAGGGGGGAGGGGAGGCTCCTACAATGAGCAGTTCTTC.

CDR3 sequence (DNA): TGTGCCAGCAGTAAACAGGGGGCGAACACCGGGGAGCTGTTTTTT. Translated: CASSKQGANTGELFF. V and J are TRBV25-1 and TRBJ2-2; TRBD1 matches 8 bases. This CDR3 has 15 residues. From germline, CDR1 is MGHDK and CDR2 SYGVNS. The V segment lost 5 bases and the J segment 0 bases; nucleotides outside the gene matches: 2.

The rearrangement uses TRBV27 and TRBJ1-2, with D maybe TRBD1 (5 bases). Trimming cost V 0 bases and J 1 base, with 9 bases left between them. Germline V CDR1 and CDR2: MNHEY, SMNVEV (reference sequence). This CDR3 contains 15 residues. CDR3 sequence (DNA): TGTGCCAGCAGTTTATCGGTCAGGGATAACTATGGCTACACCTTC. Residues: CASSLSVRDNYGYTF.

The table lists this clone with a count of one. This chain links TRBV6-6 with TRBJ2-1; TRBD2 aligns across 8 bases. The CDR3 extends over 17 amino acids. CDR1 is MNHNY and CDR2 is SVGAGI in the germline V gene (reference sequence). J lost 4 bases, V lost 5 bases, and 13 bases had no gene match. The CDR3 sequence is CASSPRVAGGDYNEQFF. The CDR3, as DNA: TGTGCCAGCAGTCCTAGGGTGGCGGGGGGTGATTACAATGAGCAGTTCTTC.

CDR3 sequence (DNA): TGTGCCAGCAGATCGGGACTGAATAACAATCAGCCCCAGCATTTT. As protein: CASRSGLNNNQPQHF. J is TRBJ1-5 and V is TRBV27; the D gene is possibly TRBD1 (5 bases). CDR3 length: 15 amino acids. In germline, CDR1 is MNHEY, CDR2 SMNVEV (reference sequence). Deletions cut 6 bases from V and 3 bases from J, with 15 bases between.

In its sample, this clone was seen a few times. The chain recombines TRBV24-1 with TRBJ2-2; 8 bases agree with TRBD1. V was clipped by 4 bases and J by 7 bases; unmatched bases: 7. Germline-derived CDR1 and CDR2 are KGHDR and SFDVKD. This CDR3 region has 15 residues. CDR3 sequence (DNA): TGTGCCACCAGTGAGGGAGGACAGGGTAACGGGGAGCTGTTTTTT. This gives the protein CATSEGGQGNGELFF.